Given below is one TCR beta chain in context. These data come from a study of blood T cell repertoires in COVID-19. Clones were read by immunoSEQ multiplex PCR, and TCRdb kept only the in-frame ones, dropping some. The table includes 150,000 to 200,000 clones, around 85% detected once. The CDR3 is made up of 16 amino acids. Germline CDR1 reads SEHNR; CDR2 reads FQNEAQ (reference sequence). V shed 5 bases and J shed 0 bases, with 16 bases lying between them. This sequence was found in a man between 60 and 75 years old with acute or convalescent COVID-19. The sequenced material came from peripheral blood. The rearrangement links TRBV7-9 to TRBJ1-2; tentatively, D is TRBD1 (5 bases). The CDR3 region has the DNA TGTGCCAGCAGCCCGGGAGACAGACTATCTAACTATGGCTACACCTTC. Translating it yields CASSPGDRLSNYGYTF.